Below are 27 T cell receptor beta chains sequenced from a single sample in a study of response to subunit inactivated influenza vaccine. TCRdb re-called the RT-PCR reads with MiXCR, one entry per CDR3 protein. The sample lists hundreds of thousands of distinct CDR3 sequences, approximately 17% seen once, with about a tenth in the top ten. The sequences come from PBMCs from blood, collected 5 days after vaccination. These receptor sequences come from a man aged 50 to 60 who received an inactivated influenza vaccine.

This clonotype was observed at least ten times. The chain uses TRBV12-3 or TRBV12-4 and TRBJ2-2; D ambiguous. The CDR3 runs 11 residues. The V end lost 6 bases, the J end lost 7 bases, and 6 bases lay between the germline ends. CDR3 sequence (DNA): TGTGCCAGCAGCTTACTCGGGGAGCTGTTTTTT. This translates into CASSLLGELFF.

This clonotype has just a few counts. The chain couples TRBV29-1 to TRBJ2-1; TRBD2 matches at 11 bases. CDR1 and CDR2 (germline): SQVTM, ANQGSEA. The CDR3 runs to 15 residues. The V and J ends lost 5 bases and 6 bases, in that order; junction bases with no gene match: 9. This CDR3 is CSVQGVAGGSNEQFF. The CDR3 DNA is TGCAGCGTTCAAGGAGTAGCGGGGGGGAGCAATGAGCAGTTCTTC.

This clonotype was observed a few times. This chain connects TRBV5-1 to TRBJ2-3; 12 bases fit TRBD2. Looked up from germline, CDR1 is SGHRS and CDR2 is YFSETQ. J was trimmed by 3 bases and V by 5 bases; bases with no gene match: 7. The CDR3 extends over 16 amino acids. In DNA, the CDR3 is TGCGCCAGCAGTCCCGGGACTAGCGGGCTGACAGATACGCAGTATTTT. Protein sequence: CASSPGTSGLTDTQYF.

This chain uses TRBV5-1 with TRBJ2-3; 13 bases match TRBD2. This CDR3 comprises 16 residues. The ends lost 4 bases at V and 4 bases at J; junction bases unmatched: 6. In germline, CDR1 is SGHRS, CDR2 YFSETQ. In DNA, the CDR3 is TGCGCCAGCAGCCCCGGACTAGCGGGGGACTCAGATACGCAGTATTTT. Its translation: CASSPGLAGDSDTQYF.

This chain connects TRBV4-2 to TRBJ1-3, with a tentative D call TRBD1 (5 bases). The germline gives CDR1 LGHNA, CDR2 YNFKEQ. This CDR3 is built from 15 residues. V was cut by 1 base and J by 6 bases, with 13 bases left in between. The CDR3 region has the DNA TGTGCCAGCAGCCAAGGCGGGGCCGCGGCAAACACCATATATTTT. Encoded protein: CASSQGGAAANTIYF.

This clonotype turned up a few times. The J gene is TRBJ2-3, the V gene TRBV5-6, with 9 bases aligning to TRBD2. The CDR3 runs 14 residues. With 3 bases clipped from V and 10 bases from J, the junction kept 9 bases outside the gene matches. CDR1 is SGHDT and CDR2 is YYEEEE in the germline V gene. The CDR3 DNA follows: TGTGCCAGCAGCTCCGGACTAGCGACTTCGGCGCAGTATTTT. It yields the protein CASSSGLATSAQYF.

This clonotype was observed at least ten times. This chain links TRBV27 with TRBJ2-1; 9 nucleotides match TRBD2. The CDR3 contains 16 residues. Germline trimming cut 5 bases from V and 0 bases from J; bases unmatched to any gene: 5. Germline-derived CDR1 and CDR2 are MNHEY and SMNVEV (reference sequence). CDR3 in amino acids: CASSPLAGASYNEQFF. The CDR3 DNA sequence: TGTGCCAGCAGTCCGTTAGCGGGGGCCTCCTACAATGAGCAGTTCTTC.

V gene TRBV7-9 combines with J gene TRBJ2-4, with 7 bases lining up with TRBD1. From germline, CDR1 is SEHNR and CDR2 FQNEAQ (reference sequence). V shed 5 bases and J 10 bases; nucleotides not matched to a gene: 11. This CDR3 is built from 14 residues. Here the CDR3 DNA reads TGTGCCAGCAGCCCCCAGGGGGTCCAATGGATTCAGTACTTC. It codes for CASSPQGVQWIQYF.

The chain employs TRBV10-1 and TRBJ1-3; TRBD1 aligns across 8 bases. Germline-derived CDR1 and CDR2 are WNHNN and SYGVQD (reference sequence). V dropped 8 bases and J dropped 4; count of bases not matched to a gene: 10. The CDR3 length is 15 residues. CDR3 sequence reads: CASGDRTRSGNTIYF. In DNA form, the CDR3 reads TGCGCCAGCGGGGACAGGACCAGATCAGGAAACACCATATATTTT.

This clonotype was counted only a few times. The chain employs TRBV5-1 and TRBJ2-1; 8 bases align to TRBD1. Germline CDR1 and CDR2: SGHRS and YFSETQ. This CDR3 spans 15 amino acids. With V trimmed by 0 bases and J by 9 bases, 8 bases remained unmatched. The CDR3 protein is CASSLAGQVDSEQFF. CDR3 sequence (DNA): TGCGCCAGCAGCTTGGCGGGACAGGTAGATAGTGAGCAGTTCTTC. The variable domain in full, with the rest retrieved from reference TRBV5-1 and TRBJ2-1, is KAGVTQTPRYLIKTRGQQVTLSCSPISGHRSVSWYQQTPGQGLQFLFEYFSETQRNKGNFPGRFSGRQFSNSRSEMNVSTLELGDSALYLCASSLAGQVDSEQFFGPGTRLTVL.

The CDR3 sequence: CSARASSGYNEQFF. The CDR3 DNA reads TGCAGTGCTAGAGCGTCTAGCGGATACAATGAGCAGTTCTTC. V is TRBV20-1 and J is TRBJ2-1; 7 bases fit TRBD2. V dropped 1 base and J dropped 4; count of bases not matched to a gene: 4. The germline V gene encodes CDR1 DFQATT and CDR2 SNEGSKA (reference sequence). The CDR3 extends over 14 amino acids.

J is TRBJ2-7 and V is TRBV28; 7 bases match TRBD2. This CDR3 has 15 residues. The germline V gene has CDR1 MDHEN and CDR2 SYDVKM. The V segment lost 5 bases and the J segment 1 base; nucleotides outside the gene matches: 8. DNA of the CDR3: TGTGCCAGCAGTCGAGCTAGCGGCATATCCTACGAGCAGTACTTC. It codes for CASSRASGISYEQYF.

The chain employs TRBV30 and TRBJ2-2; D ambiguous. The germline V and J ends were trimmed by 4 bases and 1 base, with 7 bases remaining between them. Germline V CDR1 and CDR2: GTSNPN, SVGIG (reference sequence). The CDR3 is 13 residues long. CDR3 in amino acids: CAWTHMNTGELFF. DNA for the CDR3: TGTGCCTGGACCCATATGAACACCGGGGAGCTGTTTTTT.

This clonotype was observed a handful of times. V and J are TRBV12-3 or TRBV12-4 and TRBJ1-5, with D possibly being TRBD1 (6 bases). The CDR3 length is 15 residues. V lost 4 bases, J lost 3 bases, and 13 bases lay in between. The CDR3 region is CASSSQGFDNQPQHF. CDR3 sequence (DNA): TGTGCCAGCAGTTCACAGGGCTTTGACAATCAGCCCCAGCATTTT.

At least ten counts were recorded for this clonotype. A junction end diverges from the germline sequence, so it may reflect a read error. The chain's CDR3 is CASSLDGGYEQYF. CDR3 DNA sequence: TGTGCCAGCAGCTTAGACGGGGGATACGAGCAGTACTTC. This chain links TRBV12-3 or TRBV12-4 with TRBJ2-7; TRBD2 might be the D (6 bases). CDR3 size: 13 residues.

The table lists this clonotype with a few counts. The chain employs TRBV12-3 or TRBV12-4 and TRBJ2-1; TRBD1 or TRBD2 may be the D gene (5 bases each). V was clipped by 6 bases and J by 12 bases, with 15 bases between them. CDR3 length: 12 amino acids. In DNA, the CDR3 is TGTGCCAGCAGCACGGGACCTAGGCCGCAGTTCTTC. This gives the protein CASSTGPRPQFF.

CDR3 DNA sequence: TGCAGTGCTAGAGACCAGCTTTCCTACGAGCAGTACTTC. It encodes CSARDQLSYEQYF. The J gene is TRBJ2-7, the V gene TRBV20-1, with no clear D. CDR3 size: 13 residues. Germline-derived CDR1 and CDR2 are DFQATT and SNEGSKA (reference sequence). V was cut by 0 bases and J by 1 base, with 7 bases left in between.

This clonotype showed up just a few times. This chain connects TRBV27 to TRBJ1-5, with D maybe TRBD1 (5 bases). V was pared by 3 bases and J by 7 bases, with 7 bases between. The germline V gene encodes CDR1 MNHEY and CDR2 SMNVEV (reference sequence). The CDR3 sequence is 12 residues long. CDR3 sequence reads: CASSFWGQPQHF. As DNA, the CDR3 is TGTGCCAGCAGTTTCTGGGGGCAGCCCCAGCATTTT.

CDR3 in amino acids: CASSQVETTHNEQFF. The CDR3 DNA is TGCGCCAGCAGCCAAGTGGAAACCACCCACAATGAGCAGTTCTTC. The chain joins TRBV4-3 to TRBJ2-1; D unresolved. The V gene's germline CDR1 is LGHNA and CDR2 YSLEER. The CDR3 is 15 amino acids. Trimming pared 1 base from V and 5 bases from J, leaving 12 bases between.

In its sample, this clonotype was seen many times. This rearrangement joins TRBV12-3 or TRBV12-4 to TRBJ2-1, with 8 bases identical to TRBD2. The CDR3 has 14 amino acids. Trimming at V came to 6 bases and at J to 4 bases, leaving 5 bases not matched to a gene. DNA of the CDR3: TGTGCCAGCAGCCGTCCGGGGGGGTACAATGAGCAGTTCTTC. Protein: CASSRPGGYNEQFF.

CDR3 coding DNA: TGCAGTGCTAGGGGGATAGCGGGTATCCAAGAGACCCAGTACTTC. This codes for CSARGIAGIQETQYF. This sequence joins TRBV20-1 and TRBJ2-5; TRBD2 agrees at 7 bases. Unmatched junction bases numbered 8, after V lost 3 bases and J lost 1 base. Germline CDR1 reads DFQATT; CDR2 reads SNEGSKA (reference sequence). This CDR3 has 15 residues.

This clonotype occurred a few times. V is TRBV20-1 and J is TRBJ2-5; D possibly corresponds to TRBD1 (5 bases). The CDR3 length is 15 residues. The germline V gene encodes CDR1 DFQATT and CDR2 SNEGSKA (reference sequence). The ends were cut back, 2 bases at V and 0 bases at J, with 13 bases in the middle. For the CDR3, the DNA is TGCAGTGCTAGAAGCAGGGCGTGGGACCAAGAGACCCAGTACTTC. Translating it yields CSARSRAWDQETQYF.

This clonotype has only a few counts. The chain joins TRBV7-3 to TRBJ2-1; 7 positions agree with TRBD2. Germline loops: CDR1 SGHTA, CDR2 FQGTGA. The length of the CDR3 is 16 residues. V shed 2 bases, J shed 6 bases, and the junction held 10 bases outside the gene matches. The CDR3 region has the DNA TGTGCCAGCAGCTTATTGGCGGGAGTAGGGGTCAATGAGCAGTTCTTC. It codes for CASSLLAGVGVNEQFF.

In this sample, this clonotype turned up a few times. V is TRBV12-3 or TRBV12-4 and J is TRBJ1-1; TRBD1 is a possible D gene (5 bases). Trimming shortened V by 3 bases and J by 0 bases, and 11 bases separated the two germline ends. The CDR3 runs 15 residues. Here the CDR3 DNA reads TGTGCCAGCAGTTTGGAGGGACTTGTGAACACTGAAGCTTTCTTT. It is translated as CASSLEGLVNTEAFF.

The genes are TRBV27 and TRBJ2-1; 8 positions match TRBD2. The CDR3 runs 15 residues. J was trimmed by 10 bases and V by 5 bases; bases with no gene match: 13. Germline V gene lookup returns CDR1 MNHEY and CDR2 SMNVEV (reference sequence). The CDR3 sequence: CASSPLGTSRGEQFF. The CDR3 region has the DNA TGTGCCAGCAGTCCCTTAGGGACTAGTAGGGGGGAGCAGTTCTTC.

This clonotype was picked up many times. The CDR3 DNA reads TGCAGTGCTAGCGCCAGGGGGCGCGGTCAGCCCCAGCATTTT. This codes for CSASARGRGQPQHF. The chain employs TRBV20-1 and TRBJ1-5, with 8 positions matching TRBD1. Germline V gives CDR1 DFQATT, CDR2 SNEGSKA (reference sequence). The CDR3 spans 14 residues. J lost 6 bases, V lost 3 bases, and 7 bases had no gene match.

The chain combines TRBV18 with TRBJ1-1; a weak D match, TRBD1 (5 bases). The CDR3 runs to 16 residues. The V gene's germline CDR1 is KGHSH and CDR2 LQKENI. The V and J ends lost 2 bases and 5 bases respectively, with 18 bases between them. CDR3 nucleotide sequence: TGTGCCAGCTCACCATTGATGACCCAGGGATGGACTGAAGCTTTCTTT. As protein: CASSPLMTQGWTEAFF.